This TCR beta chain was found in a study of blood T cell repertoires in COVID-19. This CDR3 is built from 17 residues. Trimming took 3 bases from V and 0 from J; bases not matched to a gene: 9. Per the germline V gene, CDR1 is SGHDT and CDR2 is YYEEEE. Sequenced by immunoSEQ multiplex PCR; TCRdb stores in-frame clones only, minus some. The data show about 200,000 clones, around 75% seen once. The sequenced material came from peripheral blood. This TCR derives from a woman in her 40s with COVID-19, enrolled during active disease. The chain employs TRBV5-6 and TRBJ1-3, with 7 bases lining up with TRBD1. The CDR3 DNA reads TGTGCCAGCAGCTACGCCCCGGGACAGTCCTCTGGAAACACCATATATTTT. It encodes CASSYAPGQSSGNTIYF.